The source of this T cell receptor beta chain is a study of T cells after yellow fever vaccination. About the study: Fractions of low cell number were prepared using SMART-Seq v4 Ultra Low Input. Broader study findings: Post-booster reappearance was seen for most primary-vaccination clones (roughly 96% CD4, 75% to 90% CD8).

CDR1 SEHNR and CDR2 FQNEAQ come from the germline V gene (reference sequence). The CDR3 covers 14 residues. V shed 6 bases and J shed 4 bases, with 16 bases lying between them. As concerns this clonotype: Its antigen is not identified.

A 5'RACE template-switching step, the method used to make TCR cDNA, added a universal primer site and UMIs. TCRdb ran MiXCR on the 5' RACE reads and lists one entry per CDR3 protein. This table holds a few hundred thousand distinct CDR3 sequences, about 5.2% found once. The chain combines TRBV7-9 with TRBJ2-7, with D perhaps matching TRBD2 (5 bases). The TCR comes from a man younger than 30 who received the YFV17D yellow fever vaccine. Sequences were derived from CD4+ T cells sorted from PBMCs, sampled on the day of the yellow fever booster vaccination. The CDR3: CASSVAGVGYEQYF. The CDR3, as DNA: TGTGCCAGCAGTGTGGCGGGTGTCGGATACGAGCAGTACTTC.